This TCR beta chain is drawn from a study of T cells in localized non-small cell lung cancer. Overall study findings and caveats: Adjacent uninvolved lung had the highest clonality, suggesting focused antigen responses. Out of the top 100 tumor clones, a median around 56 were seen in adjacent lung.

Produced via immunoSEQ multiplex PCR; TCRdb's table is partial and in-frame only. The table lists about 26,000 clones, approximately 78% of them singletons. This clone occurred a few times. Its antigen is still unknown. The germline gives CDR1 SGHNT, CDR2 YENEEA. The germline V and J ends were trimmed by 3 bases and 4 bases, with 7 bases remaining between them. The CDR3 totals 13 residues. This receptor was identified in a woman between 40 and 69 years old with stage I lung adenocarcinoma. The sample here was peripheral blood, taken before any cancer treatment. This chain connects TRBV11-3 to TRBJ2-1; D unresolved. The CDR3 region is CASSLLGYNEQFF. The DNA for the CDR3 is TGTGCCAGCAGCTTGCTAGGGTACAATGAGCAGTTCTTC.